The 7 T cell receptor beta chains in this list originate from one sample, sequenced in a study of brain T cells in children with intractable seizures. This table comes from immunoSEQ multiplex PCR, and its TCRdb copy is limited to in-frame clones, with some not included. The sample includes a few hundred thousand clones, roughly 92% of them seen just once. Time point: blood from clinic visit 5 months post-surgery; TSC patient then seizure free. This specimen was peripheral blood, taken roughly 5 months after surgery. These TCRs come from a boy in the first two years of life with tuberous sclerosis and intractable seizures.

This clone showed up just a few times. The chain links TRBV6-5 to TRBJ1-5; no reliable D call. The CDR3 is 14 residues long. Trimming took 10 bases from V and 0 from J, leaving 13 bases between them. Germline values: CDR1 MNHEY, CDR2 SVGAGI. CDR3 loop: CAISEGYSNQPQHF. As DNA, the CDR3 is TGTGCCATCTCAGAGGGTTATAGCAATCAGCCCCAGCATTTT.

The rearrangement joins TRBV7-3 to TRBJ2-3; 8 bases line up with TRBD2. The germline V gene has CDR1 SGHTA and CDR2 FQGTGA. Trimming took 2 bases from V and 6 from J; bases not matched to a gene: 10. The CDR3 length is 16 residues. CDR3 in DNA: TGTGCCAGCAGCTTAGAGGGACTAGTCGGAATGGATACGCAGTATTTT. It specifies CASSLEGLVGMDTQYF. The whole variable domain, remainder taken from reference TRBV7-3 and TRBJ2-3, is GAGVSQTPSNKVTEKGKYVELRCDPISGHTALYWYRQSLGQGPEFLIYFQGTGAADDSGLPNDRFFAVRPEGSVSTLKIQRTERGDSAVYLCASSLEGLVGMDTQYFGPGTRLTVL.

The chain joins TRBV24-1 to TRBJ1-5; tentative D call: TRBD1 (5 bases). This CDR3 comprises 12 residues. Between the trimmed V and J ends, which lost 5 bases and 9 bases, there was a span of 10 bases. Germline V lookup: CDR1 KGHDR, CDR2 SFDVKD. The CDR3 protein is CATSAGGGPQHF. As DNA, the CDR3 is TGTGCCACCAGTGCCGGGGGGGGGCCCCAGCATTTT.

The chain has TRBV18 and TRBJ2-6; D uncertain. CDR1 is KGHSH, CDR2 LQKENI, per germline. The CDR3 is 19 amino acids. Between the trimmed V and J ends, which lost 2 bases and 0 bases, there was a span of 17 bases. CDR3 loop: CASSPFWRWLNSGANVLTF. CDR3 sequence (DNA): TGTGCCAGCTCACCATTTTGGCGCTGGCTGAACTCTGGGGCCAACGTCCTGACTTTC.

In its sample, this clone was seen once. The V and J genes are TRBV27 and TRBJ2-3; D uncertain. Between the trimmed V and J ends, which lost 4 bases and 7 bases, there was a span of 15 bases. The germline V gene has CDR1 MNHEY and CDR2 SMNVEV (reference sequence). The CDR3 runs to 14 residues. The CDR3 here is CASSWSPGVNTQYF. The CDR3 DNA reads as TGTGCCAGCAGTTGGTCCCCAGGAGTGAATACGCAGTATTTT.

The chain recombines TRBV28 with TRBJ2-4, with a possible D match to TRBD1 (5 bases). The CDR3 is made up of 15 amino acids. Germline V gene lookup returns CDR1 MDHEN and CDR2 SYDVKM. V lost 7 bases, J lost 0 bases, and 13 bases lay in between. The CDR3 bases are TGTGCCAGCAACCCGAAGACAGTAGCCAAAAACATTCAGTACTTC. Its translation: CASNPKTVAKNIQYF.

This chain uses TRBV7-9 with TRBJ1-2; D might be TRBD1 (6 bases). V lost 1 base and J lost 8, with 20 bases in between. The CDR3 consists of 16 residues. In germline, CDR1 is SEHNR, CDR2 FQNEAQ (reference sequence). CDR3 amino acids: CASSLGNNRDGRGYTF. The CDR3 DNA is TGTGCCAGCAGCTTAGGGAATAACAGGGACGGTCGCGGCTACACCTTC.